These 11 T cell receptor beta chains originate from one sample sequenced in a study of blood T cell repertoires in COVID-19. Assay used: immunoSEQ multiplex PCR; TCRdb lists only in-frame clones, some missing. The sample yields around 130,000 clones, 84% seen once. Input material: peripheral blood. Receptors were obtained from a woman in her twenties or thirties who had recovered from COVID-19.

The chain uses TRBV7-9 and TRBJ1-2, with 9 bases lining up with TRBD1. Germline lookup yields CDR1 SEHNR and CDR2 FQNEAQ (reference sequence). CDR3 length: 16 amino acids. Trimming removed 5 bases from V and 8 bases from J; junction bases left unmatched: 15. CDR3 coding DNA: TGTGCCAGCAGCGACGGTGGGGGAACAGGGGGCGGCGGCTACACCTTC. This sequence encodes CASSDGGGTGGGGYTF. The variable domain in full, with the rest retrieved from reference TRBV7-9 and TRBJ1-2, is DTGVSQNPRHKITKRGQNVTFRCDPISEHNRLYWYRQTLGQGPEFLTYFQNEAQLEKSRLLSDRFSAERPKGSFSTLEIQRTEQGDSAMYLCASSDGGGTGGGGYTFGSGTRLTVV.

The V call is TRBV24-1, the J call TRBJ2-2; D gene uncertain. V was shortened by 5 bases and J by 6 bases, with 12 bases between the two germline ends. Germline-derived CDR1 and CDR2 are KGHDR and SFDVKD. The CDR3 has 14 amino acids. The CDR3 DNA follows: TGTGCCACCAGTGGTCTCTCGAGTCCCGGGGAGCTGTTTTTT. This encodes CATSGLSSPGELFF.

The CDR3: CASSIEEGAPYQPQHF. The CDR3 DNA sequence: TGTGCCAGTAGTATAGAGGAGGGGGCGCCCTATCAGCCCCAGCATTTT. The V gene is TRBV19, the J gene TRBJ1-5; TRBD1 agrees at 7 bases. CDR3 length: 16 amino acids. From germline, CDR1 is LNHDA and CDR2 SQIVND (reference sequence). Trimming at V came to 0 bases and at J to 5 bases, leaving 7 bases not matched to a gene.

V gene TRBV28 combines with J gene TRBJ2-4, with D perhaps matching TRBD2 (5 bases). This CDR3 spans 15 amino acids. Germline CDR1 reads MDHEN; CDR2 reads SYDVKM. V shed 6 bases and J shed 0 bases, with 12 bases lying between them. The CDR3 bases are TGTGCCAGCAGCCCCGTGGGAGTAGCCAAAAACATTCAGTACTTC. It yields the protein CASSPVGVAKNIQYF.

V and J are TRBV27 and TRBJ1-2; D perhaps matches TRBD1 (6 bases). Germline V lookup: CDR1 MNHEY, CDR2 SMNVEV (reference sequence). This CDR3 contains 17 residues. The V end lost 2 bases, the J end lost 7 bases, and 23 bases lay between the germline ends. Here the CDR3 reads CASSLILPSRGWSGYTF. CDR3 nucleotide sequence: TGTGCCAGCAGTTTAATTCTCCCTAGCAGGGGATGGTCTGGCTACACCTTC.

The chain's CDR3 is CASSPGGRTGGREQYF. The CDR3 DNA sequence: TGTGCCAGCAGCCCAGGTGGTCGGACAGGGGGAAGAGAGCAGTACTTC. The rearrangement links TRBV7-3 to TRBJ2-7; 10 bases match TRBD1. The V gene's germline CDR1 is SGHTA and CDR2 FQGTGA. The length of the CDR3 is 16 residues. V shed 5 bases and J 7 bases; nucleotides not matched to a gene: 14.

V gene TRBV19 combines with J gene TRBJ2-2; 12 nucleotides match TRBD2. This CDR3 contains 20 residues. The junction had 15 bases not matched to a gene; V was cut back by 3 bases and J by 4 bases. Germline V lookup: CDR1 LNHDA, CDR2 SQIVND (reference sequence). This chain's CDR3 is CASSIPRLAGVGSSTGELFF. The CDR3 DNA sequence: TGTGCCAGTAGTATCCCAAGACTAGCGGGAGTAGGGAGTTCCACCGGGGAGCTGTTTTTT.

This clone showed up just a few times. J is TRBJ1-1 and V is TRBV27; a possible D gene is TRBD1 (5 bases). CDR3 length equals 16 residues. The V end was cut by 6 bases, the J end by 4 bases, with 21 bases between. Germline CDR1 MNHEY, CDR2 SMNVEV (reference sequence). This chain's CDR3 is CASRRPGTQGGTEAFF. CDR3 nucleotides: TGTGCCAGCAGACGCCCAGGGACTCAAGGAGGCACTGAAGCTTTCTTT.

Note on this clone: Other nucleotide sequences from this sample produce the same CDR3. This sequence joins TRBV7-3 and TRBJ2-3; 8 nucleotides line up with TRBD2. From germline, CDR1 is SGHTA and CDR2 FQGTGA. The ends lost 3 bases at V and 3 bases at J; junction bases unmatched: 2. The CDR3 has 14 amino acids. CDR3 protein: CASSFAGGTDTQYF. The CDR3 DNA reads TGTGCCAGCAGCTTCGCGGGGGGAACAGATACGCAGTATTTT.

CDR3 bases: TGTGCCAGCAGTCTCCCAGACACTGAAGCTTTCTTT. The encoded protein is CASSLPDTEAFF. The rearrangement joins TRBV6-6 to TRBJ1-1, with D uncertain. V was shortened by 5 bases and J by 3 bases, with 7 bases between the two germline ends. The CDR3 is 12 amino acids. CDR1 and CDR2 from the germline V gene are MNHNY and SVGAGI (reference sequence).

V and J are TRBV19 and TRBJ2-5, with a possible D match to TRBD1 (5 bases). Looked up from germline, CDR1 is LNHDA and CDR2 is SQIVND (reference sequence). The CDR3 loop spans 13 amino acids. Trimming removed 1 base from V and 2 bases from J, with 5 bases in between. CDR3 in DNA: TGTGCCAGTAGTATAGCAGGGCAAGAGACCCAGTACTTC. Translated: CASSIAGQETQYF.